A single sample is the source of the 32 T cell receptor beta chains below, sequenced in a study of shared clonotypes between healthy human individuals. Sequenced by immunoSEQ multiplex PCR; TCRdb stores in-frame clones only, minus some. The table shows around 750,000 clones, with less than 85% occurring only once. Sequenced material: memory CD4+ T cells sorted from blood. Noted subset: CD45RA-negative fraction. These receptors originate from a woman under 40 in good health.

V gene TRBV5-1 combines with J gene TRBJ1-2; unclear D gene. The CDR3 is 13 amino acids. Germline lookup yields CDR1 SGHRS and CDR2 YFSETQ. Between the trimmed V and J ends, which lost 2 bases and 2 bases, there was a span of 7 bases. In DNA, the CDR3 is TGCGCCAGCAGCTTTGCGGAAAACTATGGCTACACCTTC. It yields the protein CASSFAENYGYTF.

Worth noting for this clone: A read error likely explains this, since a far larger clone differs by one base. Other nucleotide sequences in the sample specify the same CDR3. The V call is TRBV11-2, the J call TRBJ2-1; 7 bases map to TRBD1. The trim removed 3 bases at V and 5 bases at J, leaving 1 base unmatched. Germline V CDR1 and CDR2: SGHAT, FQNNGV. The CDR3 covers 13 residues. This CDR3 is CASSLGQNNEQFF. CDR3 in DNA: TGTGCCAGCAGCTTGGGACAGAACAATGAGCAGTTCTTC.

V gene TRBV2 combines with J gene TRBJ2-7; no definite D call. Germline assignment: CDR1 SNHLY and CDR2 FYNNEI. The CDR3 runs to 16 residues. V was pared by 3 bases and J by 0 bases, with 15 bases between. The CDR3 sequence: CASSEVVGRSSYEQYF. CDR3 in DNA: TGTGCCAGCAGTGAGGTCGTCGGCAGGAGCTCCTACGAGCAGTACTTC.

This rearrangement joins TRBV19 to TRBJ2-1; D might be TRBD1 (5 bases). Germline lookup yields CDR1 LNHDA and CDR2 SQIVND (reference sequence). Trimming left V 4 bases short and J 4 bases short, with 17 bases between. This CDR3 is built from 16 residues. CDR3 sequence reads: CASSNLPGSTYNEQFF. CDR3 nucleotide sequence: TGTGCCAGTAGTAACTTGCCAGGGTCGACGTACAATGAGCAGTTCTTC.

In the case of this clone: Other DNA sequences in this specimen translate into the identical CDR3. The chain recombines TRBV29-1 with TRBJ2-3, with D maybe TRBD2 (5 bases). Per germline, CDR1 SQVTM and CDR2 ANQGSEA. This CDR3 region has 12 residues. The V end lost 4 bases, the J end lost 1 base, and 6 bases lay between the germline ends. CDR3 region: CSVVRGTDTQYF. The CDR3 region has the DNA TGCAGCGTTGTGCGGGGCACAGATACGCAGTATTTT.

V is TRBV9 and J is TRBJ2-5; D might be TRBD2 (6 bases). Germline V gene data show CDR1 as SGDLS and CDR2 as YYNGEE. Trimming cost V 2 bases and J 0 bases, with 8 bases left between them. The length of the CDR3 is 14 residues. The CDR3 DNA follows: TGTGCCAGCAGCGTTCGGGAGTACCAAGAGACCCAGTACTTC. Encoded protein: CASSVREYQETQYF.

The V call is TRBV28, the J call TRBJ2-3; 7 nucleotides match TRBD2. The CDR3 runs 19 residues. The J segment lost 5 bases and the V segment lost 8 bases, leaving 25 bases of the junction unmatched. Per the germline V gene, CDR1 is MDHEN and CDR2 is SYDVKM. The CDR3 DNA sequence: TGTGCCAGCCAACAGTTTTTCGCTGGCGGGAGTGTCGGGGGAGATACGCAGTATTTT. Its protein is CASQQFFAGGSVGGDTQYF.

This clone was picked up one time. Other DNA sequences in the sample encode the same CDR3. The chain joins TRBV5-1 to TRBJ1-1; D uncertain. Trimming left V 0 bases short and J 1 base short, with 7 bases between. The germline CDR1 and CDR2 sequences are SGHRS and YFSETQ. The CDR3 loop spans 14 amino acids. The CDR3 coding sequence is TGCGCCAGCAGCTTGGCAGCGGGGAACACTGAAGCTTTCTTT. Translating gives CASSLAAGNTEAFF.

This CDR3 is CASSPGQGDYGYTF. Written as DNA, the CDR3 is TGCGCCAGCTCCCCCGGACAGGGAGACTATGGCTACACCTTC. This sequence joins TRBV10-1 and TRBJ1-2, with TRBD1 matching over 8 bases. The CDR3 contains 14 residues. CDR1 and CDR2 from the germline V gene are WNHNN and SYGVQD (reference sequence). V gave up 8 bases and J gave up 3 bases; unmatched junction bases: 8.

The J gene is TRBJ2-3, the V gene TRBV7-8; D remains ambiguous. V was pared by 3 bases and J by 3 bases, with 10 bases between. CDR1 and CDR2 (germline): SGHVS, FQNEAQ. CDR3 size: 14 residues. The CDR3 loop reads CASSFAMGTDTQYF. The DNA for the CDR3 is TGTGCCAGCAGCTTTGCGATGGGAACAGATACGCAGTATTTT.

This clone was seen a few times. This rearrangement joins TRBV14 to TRBJ2-3; possibly TRBD1 for D (6 bases). This CDR3 has 15 residues. Germline V gene sequence: CDR1 SGHDN, CDR2 FVKESK. V was cut by 4 bases and J by 2 bases, with 13 bases left in between. The CDR3 DNA reads as TGTGCCAGCAGCCCTCAGACAGGACACACAGATACGCAGTATTTT. Translating gives CASSPQTGHTDTQYF. The full variable domain, in which reference TRBV14 and TRBJ2-3 provide the parts outside the CDR3, is EAGVTQFPSHSVIEKGQTVTLRCDPISGHDNLYWYRRVMGKEIKFLLHFVKESKQDESGMPNNRFLAERTGGTYSTLKVQPAELEDSGVYFCASSPQTGHTDTQYFGPGTRLTVL.

The chain carries TRBV18 and TRBJ2-7; no clear D gene. There are 17 residues in the CDR3. Trimming left V 5 bases short and J 0 bases short, with 20 bases between. Germline lookup yields CDR1 KGHSH and CDR2 LQKENI. CDR3 nucleotides: TGTGCCAGCTCATTTACCGCGGCGGAACCAAGCTCCTACGAGCAGTACTTC. Translated, it gives CASSFTAAEPSSYEQYF.

This clone was observed once. The rearrangement joins TRBV27 to TRBJ2-1; 11 nucleotides match TRBD2. CDR1 and CDR2 (germline): MNHEY, SMNVEV (reference sequence). The V segment lost 5 bases and the J segment 7 bases; nucleotides outside the gene matches: 10. This CDR3 has 16 residues. As DNA, the CDR3 is TGTGCCAGCAGTCCCGGAACTAGCGGGAGTTGGAATGAGCAGTTCTTC. Translation gives CASSPGTSGSWNEQFF.

This rearrangement joins TRBV30 to TRBJ1-3; maybe TRBD1 (5 bases). CDR1 and CDR2 (germline): GTSNPN, SVGIG (reference sequence). The CDR3 has 14 amino acids. V dropped 3 bases and J dropped 0 bases, with 9 bases sitting between them. In nucleotides, the CDR3 is TGTGCCTGGAGAGGGACGCACTCTGGAAACACCATATATTTT. This gives the protein CAWRGTHSGNTIYF.

V and J are TRBV9 and TRBJ2-2; D uncertain. Germline CDR1 reads SGDLS; CDR2 reads YYNGEE. The CDR3 is 11 amino acids. Trimming pared 5 bases from V and 4 bases from J, leaving 3 bases between. The CDR3 DNA reads TGTGCCAGCAGAAGCACCGGGGAGCTGTTTTTT. It translates to CASRSTGELFF.

For this clone: Since a much larger clone is just one base distant, this may be a read error. V and J are TRBV2 and TRBJ1-1, with 7 bases fitting TRBD1. Germline V lookup: CDR1 SNHLY, CDR2 FYNNEI. There are 14 residues in the CDR3. Here the CDR3 reads CTSTRDRESHEAFF. CDR3 DNA sequence: TGTACCAGCACCAGGGACAGAGAAAGCCATGAAGCTTTCTTT.

This chain links TRBV28 with TRBJ1-4; TRBD1 is a possible D gene (5 bases). The CDR3 has 15 residues. Germline values: CDR1 MDHEN, CDR2 SYDVKM. The V end lost 3 bases, the J end lost 10 bases, and 18 bases lay between the germline ends. CDR3 in amino acids: CASSLGAGDRGKLFF. The CDR3 DNA follows: TGTGCCAGCAGTTTGGGCGCCGGGGACCGGGGAAAACTGTTTTTT.

Worth noting for this clone: This sample also contains other DNA sequences that code for the same CDR3. The chain joins TRBV30 to TRBJ1-5; D ambiguous. V was pared by 2 bases and J by 0 bases, with 5 bases between. This CDR3 has 13 residues. Germline V gives CDR1 GTSNPN, CDR2 SVGIG (reference sequence). CDR3 nucleotides: TGTGCCTGGAGTCGCACTAGCAATCAGCCCCAGCATTTT. Its translation: CAWSRTSNQPQHF.

The DNA of the CDR3 is TGTGCCACCAGCAGAGATACAAGCGACTATGGCTACACCTTC. As protein: CATSRDTSDYGYTF. The rearrangement links TRBV15 to TRBJ1-2; D remains unclear. CDR1 and CDR2 (germline): LNHNV, YYDKDF (reference sequence). V was shortened by 0 bases and J by 3 bases, with 8 bases between the two germline ends. The CDR3 totals 14 residues.

The chain couples TRBV6-1 to TRBJ2-1; D is unresolved. Germline CDR1 reads MNHNS; CDR2 reads SASEGT. Between the trimmed V and J ends, which lost 7 bases and 4 bases, there was a span of 8 bases. CDR3 length: 12 residues. The CDR3 coding sequence is TGTGCCAGCATTCCAAGTTACAATGAGCAGTTCTTC. It specifies CASIPSYNEQFF.

The chain employs TRBV7-2 and TRBJ2-7; 8 positions match TRBD2. V was pared by 5 bases and J by 5 bases, with 11 bases of the junction left unmatched. Germline V gives CDR1 SGHTA, CDR2 FQGNSA. The CDR3 covers 15 residues. The CDR3 nucleotides are TGTGCCAGCAGCCAAACTAGCGGCGGCCTCCACGAGCAGTACTTC. It specifies CASSQTSGGLHEQYF.

About this clone: A junction boundary mismatches the germline segment, possibly from a read error. The rearrangement joins TRBV27 to TRBJ2-7, with D maybe TRBD2 (6 bases). In germline, CDR1 is MNHEY, CDR2 SMNVEV (reference sequence). The CDR3 runs to 13 residues. The CDR3 sequence: CASNQRDSHEQYF. CDR3 coding DNA: TGTGCCAGCAATCAACGGGACTCCCACGAGCAGTACTTC.

This chain joins TRBV5-1 and TRBJ2-7; 12 bases are shared with TRBD2. V lost 2 bases to trimming and J lost 4 bases; unmatched junction nucleotides: 13. CDR3 length: 18 residues. Germline CDR1 reads SGHRS; CDR2 reads YFSETQ. DNA for the CDR3: TGCGCCAGCAGCTTAGGACAGAGCGGACTAGCGGGAACTTACGAGCAGTACTTC. Translation: CASSLGQSGLAGTYEQYF.

This clone was observed a few times. This chain joins TRBV10-2 and TRBJ2-7; 7 bases fit TRBD2. The V segment lost 4 bases and the J segment 4 bases; nucleotides outside the gene matches: 4. The V gene's germline CDR1 is WSHSY and CDR2 SAAADI. The CDR3 has 13 amino acids. For the CDR3, the DNA is TGCGCCAGCAGTGGCGGGAGTAAGTACGAGCAGTACTTC. Translated: CASSGGSKYEQYF.

Only a few counts were recorded for this clone. The CDR3 reads CASGLGTGADTDTQYF. CDR3 nucleotide sequence: TGTGCTAGTGGTTTGGGGACAGGGGCCGACACAGATACGCAGTATTTT. The chain links TRBV12-5 to TRBJ2-3; TRBD1 agrees at 9 bases. The CDR3 runs to 16 residues. J gave up 2 bases and V 1 base, and 4 bases lay outside the gene matches. Germline V CDR1 and CDR2: LGHNT, FRNRAP. The full variable domain, its missing parts supplied by reference TRBV12-5 and TRBJ2-3, is DARVTQTPRHKVTEMGQEVTMRCQPILGHNTVFWYRQTMMQGLELLAYFRNRAPLDDSGMPKDRFSAEMPDATLATLKIQPSEPRDSAVYFCASGLGTGADTDTQYFGPGTRLTVL.

The gene calls are TRBV7-3 and TRBJ2-1, with no clear D. V gave up 5 bases and J gave up 7 bases, with 6 bases separating them. CDR3 length equals 11 residues. From germline, CDR1 is SGHTA and CDR2 FQGTGA. The CDR3 spells CASSPGNEQFF. The DNA of the CDR3 is TGTGCCAGCAGCCCTGGGAATGAGCAGTTCTTC.

V is TRBV5-1 and J is TRBJ1-5; TRBD1 is a possible D gene (6 bases). Germline V gene sequence: CDR1 SGHRS, CDR2 YFSETQ. The length of the CDR3 is 14 residues. The germline V and J ends were trimmed by 2 bases and 12 bases, with 18 bases remaining between them. This CDR3 is CASSFNPGVRDQHF. The CDR3 DNA reads TGCGCCAGCAGCTTCAATCCAGGGGTCCGGGACCAGCATTTT.

The rearrangement joins TRBV5-1 to TRBJ1-1; D remains ambiguous. Germline CDR1 and CDR2: SGHRS and YFSETQ. V was cut by 3 bases and J by 5 bases, with 14 bases left in between. CDR3 size: 14 residues. The CDR3 spells CASSWGAQRTEAFF. CDR3 DNA sequence: TGCGCCAGCAGCTGGGGAGCCCAAAGGACTGAAGCTTTCTTT.

V gene TRBV30 combines with J gene TRBJ2-4, with 8 bases aligning to TRBD1. Trimming took 0 bases from V and 6 from J; bases not matched to a gene: 1. CDR3 length: 13 amino acids. Germline CDR1 GTSNPN, CDR2 SVGIG (reference sequence). The CDR3: CAWSVQGGNIQYF. For the CDR3, the DNA is TGTGCCTGGAGTGTACAGGGGGGAAACATTCAGTACTTC.

CDR3 region: CASSDSGTYGYEQYF. The CDR3 region has the DNA TGTGCCAGCAGTGACTCCGGGACCTACGGCTACGAGCAGTACTTC. The J gene is TRBJ2-7, the V gene TRBV6-1; either TRBD1 or TRBD2 may fit D (5 bases each). The CDR3 spans 15 residues. Trimming took 3 bases from V and 3 from J, leaving 15 bases between them. Germline CDR1 MNHNS, CDR2 SASEGT.

This clone occurred a few times. The chain combines TRBV18 with TRBJ2-7; 8 bases are a match to TRBD1. The CDR3 has 11 amino acids. Germline V lookup: CDR1 KGHSH, CDR2 LQKENI. The V gene end was trimmed by 5 bases and the J gene end by 10 bases; junction bases not matched to a gene: 4. The CDR3 spells CASSTTGDQYF. In DNA, the CDR3 is TGTGCCAGCTCAACGACAGGGGATCAGTACTTC.

This clone was counted once. The CDR3 DNA follows: TGTGCCAGCAGCTTAGATCGAAGGAGAACCGGGGAGCTGTTTTTT. The encoded protein is CASSLDRRRTGELFF. V and J are TRBV11-3 and TRBJ2-2; D is uncertain. The CDR3 is 15 amino acids. Per the germline V gene, CDR1 is SGHNT and CDR2 is YENEEA. Trimming took 0 bases from V and 5 from J, leaving 10 bases between them.